The 32 T cell receptor beta chains listed next were all sequenced from one sample in a study of radiotherapy plus CTLA-4 blockade in lung cancer. Profiled with immunoSEQ multiplex PCR; TCRdb holds only in-frame clones, not every one. Altogether about 120,000 clones are present, just under 90% being singletons, with the ten largest covering just under 7%. The sequences come from peripheral blood, collected from a patient treated with radiotherapy plus ipilimumab. Receptor source: a human donor with non-small cell lung cancer that progressed on radiotherapy plus ipilimumab.

This rearrangement joins TRBV2 to TRBJ1-5, with TRBD1 matching 7 bases. V dropped 10 bases and J dropped 6; count of bases not matched to a gene: 6. CDR3 length equals 12 residues. CDR1 SNHLY and CDR2 FYNNEI come from the germline V gene. In DNA form, the CDR3 reads TGTGCCACACGAGGGGGCAGTCAGCCCCAGCATTTT. Amino acid sequence: CATRGGSQPQHF.

The chain uses TRBV6-1 and TRBJ2-7; either TRBD1 or TRBD2 may supply D (5 bases each). CDR1 and CDR2 from the germline V gene are MNHNS and SASEGT. The CDR3 totals 14 residues. V gave up 8 bases and J gave up 4 bases, with 18 bases separating them. This CDR3 reads CASCSGAYEYEQYF. DNA of the CDR3: TGTGCCAGCTGCTCCGGGGCTTACGAGTACGAGCAGTACTTC.

The CDR3 region is CASSQVGGGNEQFF. The CDR3 DNA follows: TGCGCCAGCAGCCAAGTGGGCGGAGGCAATGAGCAGTTCTTC. This rearrangement joins TRBV4-1 to TRBJ2-1; perhaps TRBD2 as D (5 bases). V lost 1 base, J lost 6 bases, and 10 bases lay in between. The CDR3 contains 14 residues. CDR1 MGHRA and CDR2 YSYEKL come from the germline V gene.

The chain employs TRBV21-1 and TRBJ2-7; no DNA check was done on the table's D call, TRBD1. TRBV21-1 is an annotated pseudogene. The CDR3 is made up of 16 amino acids. This CDR3 reads CATPARKGETETEQYF. The CDR3 bases are TGTGCCACCCCAGCAAGGAAAGGGGAAACTGAAACCGAGCAGTACTTC.

The chain is built from TRBV10-3 and TRBJ2-1; perhaps TRBD1 as D (5 bases). CDR1 and CDR2 from the germline V gene are ENHRY and SYGVKD. The CDR3 contains 13 residues. V gave up 6 bases and J gave up 7 bases, with 13 bases separating them. CDR3 protein: CAISLDSQNEQFF. The CDR3 DNA is TGTGCCATCAGCCTAGACAGTCAAAATGAGCAGTTCTTC.

Details on this clone: A read error may produce the germline difference seen at one junction end. The rearrangement joins TRBV5-1 to TRBJ2-2; D unresolved. Germline V CDR1 and CDR2: SGHRS, YFSETQ. The CDR3 totals 15 residues. CDR3 loop: CASTLGGLNTGELFF. The DNA for the CDR3 is TGCGCCAGCACCTTGGGCGGATTGAACACCGGGGAGCTGTTTTTT. The whole variable domain, filled in from reference TRBV5-1 and TRBJ2-2, reads KAGVTQTPRYLIKTRGQQVTLSCSPISGHRSVSWYQQTPGQGLQFLFEYFSETQRNKGNFPGRFSGRQFSNSRSEMNVSTLELGDSALYLCASTLGGLNTGELFFGEGSRLTVL.

The chain combines TRBV7-2 with TRBJ2-1; D gene ambiguous. Germline CDR1 SGHTA, CDR2 FQGNSA. The ends were cut back, 0 bases at V and 7 bases at J, with 4 bases in the middle. The CDR3 sequence is 12 residues long. The CDR3 sequence is CASSLAANEQFF. The CDR3 DNA is TGTGCCAGCAGCTTAGCGGCGAATGAGCAGTTCTTC.

The chain is built from TRBV19 and TRBJ1-2; 7 bases fit TRBD1. Germline-derived CDR1 and CDR2 are LNHDA and SQIVND (reference sequence). Losses at the gene ends were 4 bases for V and 8 bases for J; bases not matched to a gene: 7. The CDR3 has 13 amino acids. The CDR3 nucleotides are TGTGCCAGTAGTAACCGACAGGGTGGAGGCTACACCTTC. It yields the protein CASSNRQGGGYTF.

This clone was recorded once. The genes are TRBV25-1 and TRBJ2-1; TRBD2 matches at 12 bases. Germline V gene lookup returns CDR1 MGHDK and CDR2 SYGVNS. This CDR3 is 17 amino acids long. The junction had 11 bases not matched to a gene; V was cut back by 2 bases and J by 9 bases. CDR3 protein: CASSETTRTSGKGEQFF. The DNA of the CDR3 is TGTGCCAGCAGTGAAACTACCCGGACTAGCGGGAAAGGTGAGCAGTTCTTC. Complete variable domain (other parts from reference TRBV25-1 and TRBJ2-1): EADIYQTPRYLVIGTGKKITLECSQTMGHDKMYWYQQDPGMELHLIHYSYGVNSTEKGDLSSESTVSRIRTEHFPLTLESARPSHTSQYLCASSETTRTSGKGEQFFGPGTRLTVL.

This clone was detected only once. The chain links TRBV7-9 to TRBJ1-1; D not resolved. The germline V gene encodes CDR1 SEHNR and CDR2 FQNEAQ (reference sequence). Deletions cut 4 bases from V and 2 bases from J, with 8 bases between. The CDR3 loop spans 13 amino acids. Here the CDR3 DNA reads TGTGCCAGCAGCTCCCGGGGTAACACTGAAGCTTTCTTT. Protein product: CASSSRGNTEAFF. Looking up the rest from reference TRBV7-9 and TRBJ1-1 gives the full variable domain: DTGVSQNPRHKITKRGQNVTFRCDPISEHNRLYWYRQTLGQGPEFLTYFQNEAQLEKSRLLSDRFSAERPKGSFSTLEIQRTEQGDSAMYLCASSSRGNTEAFFGQGTRLTVV.

This rearrangement joins TRBV4-1 to TRBJ1-5; the D is unclear. Trimming took off 0 bases at V and 5 bases at J, with 11 bases between the two ends. The CDR3 loop spans 15 amino acids. Germline lookup yields CDR1 MGHRA and CDR2 YSYEKL. This CDR3 reads CASSQEPLGDQPQHF. The CDR3 DNA is TGCGCCAGCAGCCAAGAACCCCTGGGAGATCAGCCCCAGCATTTT.

Turning to this clone: Distinct nucleotide sequences in the sample also encode this CDR3. The DNA for the CDR3 is TGTGCCATCAGTGCGTCCTACGAGCAGTACTTC. Residues: CAISASYEQYF. This chain links TRBV10-3 with TRBJ2-7; D gene uncertain. Trimming took 4 bases from V and 1 from J, leaving 2 bases between them. Germline values: CDR1 ENHRY, CDR2 SYGVKD. CDR3 length: 11 residues.

The chain has TRBV7-6 and TRBJ2-1; TRBD2 agrees at 7 bases. CDR1 is SGHVS and CDR2 is FNYEAQ in the germline V gene. With V trimmed by 5 bases and J by 2 bases, 6 bases remained unmatched. This CDR3 has 15 amino acids. This CDR3 is CASSPPGGTYNEQFF. CDR3 sequence (DNA): TGTGCCAGCAGCCCTCCGGGGGGTACCTACAATGAGCAGTTCTTC.

The chain recombines TRBV29-1 with TRBJ2-2, with D perhaps assigned TRBD1 or TRBD2 (6 bases each). The CDR3 has 16 amino acids. In germline, CDR1 is SQVTM, CDR2 ANQGSEA. V dropped 4 bases and J dropped 0 bases, with 15 bases sitting between them. CDR3 sequence reads: CSVGGAVSANTGELFF. As DNA, the CDR3 is TGCAGCGTTGGGGGGGCGGTGAGCGCGAACACCGGGGAGCTGTTTTTT.

The chain has TRBV29-1 and TRBJ2-7; perhaps TRBD2 as D (5 bases). V was trimmed by 7 bases and J by 5 bases, leaving 15 bases between them. Per germline, CDR1 SQVTM and CDR2 ANQGSEA. CDR3 length: 12 amino acids. In nucleotides, the CDR3 is TGCAGCGCTTCTCGAGGGTTAGACGAGCAGTACTTC. It encodes CSASRGLDEQYF.

V and J are TRBV7-9 and TRBJ2-1; D is ambiguous. The CDR3 covers 15 residues. Trimming shortened V by 4 bases and J by 1 base, and 11 bases separated the two germline ends. Per germline, CDR1 SEHNR and CDR2 FQNEAQ (reference sequence). CDR3 coding DNA: TGTGCCAGCAGCTCCCCTAAACCATCCTACAATGAGCAGTTCTTC. Its protein product is CASSSPKPSYNEQFF.

CDR3 sequence: CASSTQGLATDTQYF. The CDR3, as DNA: TGTGCCAGCAGCACACAGGGACTAGCAACAGATACGCAGTATTTT. The chain has TRBV11-2 and TRBJ2-3, with 9 bases that match TRBD2. In germline, CDR1 is SGHAT, CDR2 FQNNGV. There are 15 residues in the CDR3. Germline trimming cut 5 bases from V and 3 bases from J; bases unmatched to any gene: 6.

The chain employs TRBV19 and TRBJ2-1; possible D gene TRBD2, 6 bases. Germline CDR1 and CDR2: LNHDA and SQIVND (reference sequence). Trimming stripped 6 bases from V and 1 base from J, with 22 bases between. This CDR3 has 18 residues. Here the CDR3 DNA reads TGTGCCAGTAGCCCCCTGCCCGTCGGGAGTGAATCCTACAATGAGCAGTTCTTC. Protein product: CASSPLPVGSESYNEQFF.

The rearrangement links TRBV6-9 to TRBJ2-5; no firm D call. CDR1 is MNHGY and CDR2 is SVAAGI in the germline V gene. There are 12 residues in the CDR3. Trimming took off 7 bases at V and 4 bases at J, with 10 bases between the two ends. The CDR3: CASKARRETQYF. In DNA form, the CDR3 reads TGTGCCAGCAAGGCTAGGCGAGAGACCCAGTACTTC.

The J gene is TRBJ2-3, the V gene TRBV4-1, with TRBD2 as a possible D gene (5 bases). The germline V gene encodes CDR1 MGHRA and CDR2 YSYEKL. The length of the CDR3 is 16 residues. Trimming took off 1 base at V and 0 bases at J, with 11 bases between the two ends. CDR3 region: CASSQARRASTDTQYF. The CDR3, as DNA: TGCGCCAGCAGCCAAGCAAGGCGGGCAAGCACAGATACGCAGTATTTT.

J is TRBJ2-2 and V is TRBV9; D is unresolved. Trimming removed 0 bases at V and 3 bases at J, with 12 bases between. CDR1 is SGDLS and CDR2 is YYNGEE in the germline V gene. CDR3 length: 16 residues. The CDR3 loop reads CASSVVPLVDTGELFF. The CDR3 bases are TGTGCCAGCAGCGTAGTCCCTCTAGTGGACACCGGGGAGCTGTTTTTT.

The rearrangement joins TRBV11-2 to TRBJ1-2; the match to TRBD1 covers 9 bases. The length of the CDR3 is 16 residues. Germline-derived CDR1 and CDR2 are SGHAT and FQNNGV. V was pared by 5 bases and J by 0 bases, with 7 bases of the junction left unmatched. The CDR3 loop is CASSAMWTGANYGYTF. The DNA for the CDR3 is TGTGCCAGCAGCGCCATGTGGACAGGGGCTAACTATGGCTACACCTTC.

The chain recombines TRBV19 with TRBJ1-3; D is unclear. The CDR3 loop spans 16 amino acids. V dropped 7 bases and J dropped 0 bases, with 16 bases sitting between them. Germline-derived CDR1 and CDR2 are LNHDA and SQIVND (reference sequence). The CDR3 DNA sequence: TGTGCCAGTATTGGAGTACAGTTCCCCTCTGGAAACACCATATATTTT. It translates to CASIGVQFPSGNTIYF.

The chain joins TRBV7-8 to TRBJ1-2, with 9 bases that match TRBD1. Germline CDR1 and CDR2: SGHVS and FQNEAQ. V lost 5 bases to trimming and J lost 5 bases; unmatched junction nucleotides: 18. This CDR3 comprises 18 residues. In DNA form, the CDR3 reads TGTGCCAGCAGCCCGAGGACCCCCACAGGGGGCAAGGGGTATGGCTACACCTTC. Encoded protein: CASSPRTPTGGKGYGYTF. Full variable domain (outside the CDR3, taken from reference TRBV7-8 and TRBJ1-2): GAGVSQSPRYKVAKRGQDVALRCDPISGHVSLFWYQQALGQGPEFLTYFQNEAQLDKSGLPSDRFFAERPEGSVSTLKIQRTQQEDSAVYLCASSPRTPTGGKGYGYTFGSGTRLTVV.

The chain employs TRBV18 and TRBJ2-5; 8 bases align to TRBD1. CDR1 is KGHSH, CDR2 LQKENI, per germline. After removal of 0 bases from V and 5 bases from J, the junction contained 5 bases not matched to a gene. The CDR3 has 15 residues. The DNA for the CDR3 is TGTGCCAGCTCACCACCGACAGGGGCCCGGGAGACCCAGTACTTC. Its translation is CASSPPTGARETQYF. Drawing the rest from reference TRBV18 and TRBJ2-5, the complete variable domain is NAGVMQNPRHLVRRRGQEARLRCSPMKGHSHVYWYRQLPEEGLKFMVYLQKENIIDESGMPKERFSAEFPKEGPSILRIQQVVRGDSAAYFCASSPPTGARETQYFGPGTRLLVL.

This clone was seen once. This chain links TRBV19 with TRBJ1-2; 7 bases fit TRBD1. V lost 4 bases and J lost 2; bases outside the gene matches: 7. The CDR3 sequence is 15 residues long. Germline CDR1 is LNHDA and CDR2 is SQIVND (reference sequence). CDR3 in DNA: TGTGCCAGTAGTAGCTTGACAGGGATAAACTATGGCTACACCTTC. Encoded protein: CASSSLTGINYGYTF.

The gene calls are TRBV6-1 and TRBJ1-3; D is ambiguous. Germline V gene data show CDR1 as MNHNS and CDR2 as SASEGT. The germline V and J ends were trimmed by 5 bases and 0 bases, with 8 bases remaining between them. This CDR3 has 14 residues. CDR3 DNA: TGTGCCAGCAGTACCAGACTCTCTGGAAACACCATATATTTT. Its protein is CASSTRLSGNTIYF.

V and J are TRBV6-5 and TRBJ1-2; D gene uncertain. Germline CDR1 is MNHEY and CDR2 is SVGAGI. This CDR3 has 14 amino acids. Trimming took off 0 bases at V and 1 base at J, with 6 bases between the two ends. CDR3 nucleotide sequence: TGTGCCAGCAGTTACTCATCGCGTAACTATGGCTACACCTTC. Its translation is CASSYSSRNYGYTF.

The genes are TRBV6-1 and TRBJ1-4; 7 bases map to TRBD1. V shed 5 bases and J 7 bases; nucleotides not matched to a gene: 7. This CDR3 region has 14 residues. Germline loops: CDR1 MNHNS, CDR2 SASEGT. CDR3 in amino acids: CASSNRGPAEKLFF. As DNA, the CDR3 is TGTGCCAGCAGTAACAGGGGTCCGGCTGAAAAACTGTTTTTT.

This chain joins TRBV6-6 and TRBJ2-1; 7 bases map to TRBD1. The CDR3 length is 14 residues. The V segment lost 0 bases and the J segment 5 bases; nucleotides outside the gene matches: 1. CDR1 is MNHNY, CDR2 SVGAGI, per germline (reference sequence). The CDR3 loop reads CASSYSTGNNEQFF. The CDR3 coding sequence is TGTGCCAGCAGTTACTCGACAGGGAACAATGAGCAGTTCTTC.

This clone was counted a single time. This chain connects TRBV10-2 to TRBJ2-7, with TRBD2 matching 13 bases. The ends lost 8 bases at V and 7 bases at J; junction bases unmatched: 17. This CDR3 contains 17 residues. Germline lookup yields CDR1 WSHSY and CDR2 SAAADI. CDR3: CASLRLAGGPPQMEQYF. CDR3 DNA: TGCGCCAGCCTTCGACTAGCGGGAGGCCCCCCCCAAATGGAGCAGTACTTC.

The chain is built from TRBV30 and TRBJ2-7; TRBD2 aligns across 14 bases. This CDR3 has 12 residues. J lost 12 bases, V lost 5 bases, and 6 bases had no gene match. The germline gives CDR1 GTSNPN, CDR2 SVGIG (reference sequence). CDR3 protein: CAWGTSGSRLYF. The CDR3 DNA is TGTGCCTGGGGGACTAGCGGGAGTAGGCTGTACTTC.